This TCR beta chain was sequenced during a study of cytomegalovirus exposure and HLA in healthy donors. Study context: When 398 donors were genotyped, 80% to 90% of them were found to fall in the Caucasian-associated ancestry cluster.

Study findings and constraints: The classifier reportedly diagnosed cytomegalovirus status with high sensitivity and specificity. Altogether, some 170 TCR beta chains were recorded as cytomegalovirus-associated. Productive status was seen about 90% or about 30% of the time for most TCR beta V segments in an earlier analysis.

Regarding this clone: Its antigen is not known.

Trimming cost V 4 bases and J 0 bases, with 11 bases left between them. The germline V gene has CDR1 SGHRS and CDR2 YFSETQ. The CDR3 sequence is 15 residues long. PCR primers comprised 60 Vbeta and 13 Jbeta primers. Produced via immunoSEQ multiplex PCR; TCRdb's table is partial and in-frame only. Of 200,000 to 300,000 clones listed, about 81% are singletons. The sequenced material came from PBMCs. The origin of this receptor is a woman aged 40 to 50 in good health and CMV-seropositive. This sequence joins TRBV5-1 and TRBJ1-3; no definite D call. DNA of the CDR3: TGCGCCAGCAGCGTTCCGGTGATCTCTGGAAACACCATATATTTT. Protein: CASSVPVISGNTIYF.